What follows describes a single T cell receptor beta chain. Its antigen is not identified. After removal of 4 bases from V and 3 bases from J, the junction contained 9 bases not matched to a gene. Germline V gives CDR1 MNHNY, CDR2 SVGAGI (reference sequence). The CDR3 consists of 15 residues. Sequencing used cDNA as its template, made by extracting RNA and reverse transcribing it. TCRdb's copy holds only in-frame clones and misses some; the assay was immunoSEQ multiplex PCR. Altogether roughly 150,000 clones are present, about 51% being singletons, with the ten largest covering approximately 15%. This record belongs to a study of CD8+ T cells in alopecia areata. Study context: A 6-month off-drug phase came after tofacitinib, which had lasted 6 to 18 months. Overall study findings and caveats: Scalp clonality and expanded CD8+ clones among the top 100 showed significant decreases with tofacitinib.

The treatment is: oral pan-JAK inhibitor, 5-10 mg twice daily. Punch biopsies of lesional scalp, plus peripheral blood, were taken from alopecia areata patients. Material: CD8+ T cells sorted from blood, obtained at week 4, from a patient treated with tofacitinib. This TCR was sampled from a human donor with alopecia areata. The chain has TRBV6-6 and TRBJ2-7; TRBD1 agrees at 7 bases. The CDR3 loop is CASSSFGQEVYEQYF. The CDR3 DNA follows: TGTGCCAGCAGTTCCTTTGGACAGGAGGTCTACGAGCAGTACTTC.